A selection of T cell receptor beta chains follows, all from one sample in a study of Ad26.COV2.S vaccination and SARS-CoV-2 variants. TCRdb keeps only in-frame clones here, not all; method: immunoSEQ multiplex PCR. The sample has some 340,000 clones; around four fifths are singletons. Sequencing was performed on peripheral blood, taken in a trial of Ad26.COV2.S vaccine versus placebo. Source of these receptors: a person aged 18-65 years who received the Ad26.COV2.S COVID-19 vaccine or a placebo. Each CDR3 is given with its conserved first and last residue. Each record gives: J gene, V gene, D gene, clone size, CDR3 DNA, CDR3 protein. A D gene is named only where the DNA matches it firmly. Clone size appears in some rows only: once, few, many, or a class for an expanded clone.

>TRBJ2-7|TRBV27|-|-
TGTGCCAGCAGTTTACTATCCAGCCGCGGCTCCTACGAGCAGTACTTC
CASSLLSSRGSYEQYF
>TRBJ2-2|TRBV2|-|-
TGTGCCAGCAGACGGACAGCGAACACCGGGGAGCTGTTTTTT
CASRRTANTGELFF
>TRBJ1-6|TRBV3-1/TRBV3-2|TRBD1|few
TGTGCCAGCAGCCGGACAGGCGGTAATTCACCCCTCCACTTT
CASSRTGGNSPLHF
>TRBJ1-5|TRBV10-2|-|-
TGCGCCACAAGGGACTATCGCGGTCAGCCCCAGCATTTT
CATRDYRGQPQHF
>TRBJ2-1|TRBV6-4|TRBD1|-
TGTGCCAGCAGTAAAAGGGGGCAGGATGAGCAGTTCTTC
CASSKRGQDEQFF
>TRBJ1-2|TRBV6-5|TRBD1|-
TGTGCCAGCAGCCGGGACAGGGTTGGGAGCTATGGCTACACCTTC
CASSRDRVGSYGYTF
>TRBJ1-1|TRBV23-1|-|-
TGCGCCAGTAAAGGTCTAGGGGTCACTGAAGCTTTCTTT
CASKGLGVTEAFF
>TRBJ2-3|TRBV25-1|TRBD1|-
TGTGCCAGCAGTGAATCAAAGGGGGCGGCGGATACGCAGTATTTT
CASSESKGAADTQYF
>TRBJ1-2|TRBV27|-|-
TGTGCCAGCAGTTTATTCGGGGTGGGCAACTCGAACTATGGCTACACCTTC
CASSLFGVGNSNYGYTF
>TRBJ1-3|TRBV6-1|TRBD1|-
TGTGCCAGCAGTGAAAGGACAGGGGGAAACACCATATATTTT
CASSERTGGNTIYF
>TRBJ2-6|TRBV9|-|once
TGTGCCAGCAGCCCATGGGACCAGTCTGGGGCCAACGTCCTGACTTTC
CASSPWDQSGANVLTF
>TRBJ1-1|TRBV30|-|-
TGTGCCTGGAGTGGGTTAGGATACACTGAAGCTTTCTTT
CAWSGLGYTEAFF
>TRBJ2-7|TRBV5-5|-|-
TGTGCCAGCACCTGGGAGCAGGGGTACGAGCAGTACTTC
CASTWEQGYEQYF
>TRBJ2-3|TRBV2|-|-
TGTGCCAGCGGTTTAGCGGGCACAGATACGCAGTATTTT
CASGLAGTDTQYF
>TRBJ2-2|TRBV12-5|TRBD1|-
TGTGCTAGTGGTTGGGTCAGGGGGAGCCCCGGGGAGCTGTTTTTT
CASGWVRGSPGELFF
>TRBJ2-2|TRBV9|-|-
TGTGCCAGCGCCGAGACCCACTCACAGTACACCGGGGAGCTGTTTTTT
CASAETHSQYTGELFF
>TRBJ2-7|TRBV10-3|TRBD1|-
TGTGCCATCAAAGGGACAGGGCTCCCCTACGAGCAGTACTTC
CAIKGTGLPYEQYF
>TRBJ1-6|TRBV5-4|-|-
TGTGCCAGCAGCTTTCTGGGAGAATCCTATAATTCACCCCTCCACTTT
CASSFLGESYNSPLHF
>TRBJ2-1|TRBV3-1/TRBV3-2|TRBD2|-
TGTGCCAGCAGCCCCGATGGCGGCGGGGGGATCTATGAGCAGTTCTTC
CASSPDGGGGIYEQFF